Following are 6 T cell receptor beta chains from one sample sequenced in a study of blood T cells in healthy people across ages. The authors ran a second PCR of about 7 to 11 cycles using a sample-barcoded 5' primer and a J-beta primer mix. One entry per CDR3 protein, called by TCRdb with MiXCR from the 5' RACE reads. This repertoire shows over 1.5 million distinct CDR3 sequences, about 50% found once; its top ten account for approximately 2.1%. Material: blood. These receptors were taken from a woman aged 40 to 49 in good health.

V gene TRBV10-2 combines with J gene TRBJ1-1; possible D gene TRBD1, 6 bases. CDR3 length: 14 amino acids. V was pared by 3 bases and J by 5 bases, with 13 bases between. Germline V gene sequence: CDR1 WSHSY, CDR2 SAAADI. In nucleotides, the CDR3 is TGCGCCAGCAGTGATTCAGGGGTGGAAACTGAAGCTTTCTTT. Protein: CASSDSGVETEAFF.

This clonotype came up a few times. This chain's CDR3 is CSARDQGRVNSPLHF. The CDR3 DNA follows: TGCAGTGCTAGAGACCAGGGGAGAGTTAATTCACCCCTCCACTTT. The chain links TRBV20-1 to TRBJ1-6, with D tentatively TRBD1 (6 bases). Germline CDR1 reads DFQATT; CDR2 reads SNEGSKA (reference sequence). V was trimmed by 0 bases and J by 6 bases, leaving 12 bases between them. The CDR3 is made up of 15 amino acids.

The rearrangement uses TRBV7-2 and TRBJ1-1, with 11 bases lining up with TRBD1. V lost 8 bases, J lost 4 bases, and 12 bases stayed unmatched. The CDR3 covers 16 residues. Germline CDR1 is SGHTA and CDR2 is FQGNSA. The CDR3 bases are TGTGCCAGCGATCGGTTGCGGGACAGGGGGTTCACTGAAGCTTTCTTT. Translation: CASDRLRDRGFTEAFF.

CDR3 protein: CATSNRLLNTGELFF. CDR3 DNA: TGTGCCACCAGCAACAGGCTACTAAACACCGGGGAGCTGTTTTTT. This rearrangement joins TRBV15 to TRBJ2-2, with a weak D call TRBD1 (5 bases). Trimming stripped 4 bases from V and 2 bases from J, with 11 bases between. CDR1 and CDR2 (germline): LNHNV, YYDKDF (reference sequence). The CDR3 is 15 amino acids.

The chain has TRBV3-1 and TRBJ2-1; 10 bases are shared with TRBD2. The CDR3 extends over 15 amino acids. Per germline, CDR1 LGHDT and CDR2 YNNKEL (reference sequence). The trim removed 7 bases at V and 2 bases at J, leaving 5 bases unmatched. As DNA, the CDR3 is TGTGCCAGCATTAAAAGCGGGGGGGCCTACAATGAGCAGTTCTTC. The encoded protein is CASIKSGGAYNEQFF.

Regarding this clonotype: A read error may account for a junction end that differs from germline. The V and J genes are TRBV7-2 and TRBJ1-2; no clear D. Germline CDR1 SGHTA, CDR2 FQGNSA. This CDR3 has 15 amino acids. The CDR3 is CASSPPSGSNDGYTF. CDR3 sequence (DNA): TGTGCCAGCAGCCCGCCCTCAGGAAGTAACGATGGCTACACCTTC.